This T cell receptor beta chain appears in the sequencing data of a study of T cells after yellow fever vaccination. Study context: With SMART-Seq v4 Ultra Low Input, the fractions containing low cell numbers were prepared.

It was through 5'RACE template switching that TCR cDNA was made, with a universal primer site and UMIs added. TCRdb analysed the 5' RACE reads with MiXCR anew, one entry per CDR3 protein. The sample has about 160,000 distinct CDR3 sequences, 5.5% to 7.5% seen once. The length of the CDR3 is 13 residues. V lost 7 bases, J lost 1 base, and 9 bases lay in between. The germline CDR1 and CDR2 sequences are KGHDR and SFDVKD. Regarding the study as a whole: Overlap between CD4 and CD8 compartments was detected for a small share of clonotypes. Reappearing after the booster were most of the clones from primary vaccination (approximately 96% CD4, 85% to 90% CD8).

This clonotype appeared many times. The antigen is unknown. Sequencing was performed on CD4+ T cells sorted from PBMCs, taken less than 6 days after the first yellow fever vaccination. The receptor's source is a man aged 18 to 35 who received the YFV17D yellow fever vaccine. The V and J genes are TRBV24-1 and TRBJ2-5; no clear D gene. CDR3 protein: CATSGIFQETQYF. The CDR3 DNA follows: TGTGCCACCAGCGGAATATTCCAAGAGACCCAGTACTTC.